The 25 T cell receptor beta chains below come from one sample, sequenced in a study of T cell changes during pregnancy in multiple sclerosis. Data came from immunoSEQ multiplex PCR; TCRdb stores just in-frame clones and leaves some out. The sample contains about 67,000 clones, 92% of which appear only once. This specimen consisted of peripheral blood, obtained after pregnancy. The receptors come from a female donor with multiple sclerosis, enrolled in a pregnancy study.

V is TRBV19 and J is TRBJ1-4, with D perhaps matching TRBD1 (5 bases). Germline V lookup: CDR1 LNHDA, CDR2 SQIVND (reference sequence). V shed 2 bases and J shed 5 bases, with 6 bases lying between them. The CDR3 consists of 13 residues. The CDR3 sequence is CASSIQGNEKLFF. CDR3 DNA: TGTGCCAGTAGTATACAGGGAAATGAAAAACTGTTTTTT.

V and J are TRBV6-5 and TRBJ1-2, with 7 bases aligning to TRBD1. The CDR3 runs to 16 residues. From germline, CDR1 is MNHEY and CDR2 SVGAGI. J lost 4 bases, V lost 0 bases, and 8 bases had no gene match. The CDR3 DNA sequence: TGTGCCAGCAGTTACTCGACTGACAGGGCCTTCTATGGCTACACCTTC. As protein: CASSYSTDRAFYGYTF.

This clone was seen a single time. The DNA of the CDR3 is TGTGCCAGCAGCTCGGGAGCGGGAGAGAGGTGGAATGAGCAGTTCTTC. Protein sequence: CASSSGAGERWNEQFF. This chain links TRBV7-9 with TRBJ2-1; TRBD2 matches 8 bases. V gave up 4 bases and J gave up 7 bases; unmatched junction bases: 12. The CDR3 spans 16 residues. From germline, CDR1 is SEHNR and CDR2 FQNEAQ (reference sequence).

CDR3 sequence reads: CASSQPTSGSGNEQFF. The CDR3 DNA is TGCGCCAGCAGCCAACCGACTAGCGGGAGTGGAAATGAGCAGTTCTTC. The rearrangement uses TRBV4-1 and TRBJ2-1; TRBD2 aligns across 12 bases. The J segment lost 7 bases and the V segment lost 2 bases, leaving 6 bases of the junction unmatched. CDR3 length: 16 amino acids. CDR1 is MGHRA and CDR2 is YSYEKL in the germline V gene.

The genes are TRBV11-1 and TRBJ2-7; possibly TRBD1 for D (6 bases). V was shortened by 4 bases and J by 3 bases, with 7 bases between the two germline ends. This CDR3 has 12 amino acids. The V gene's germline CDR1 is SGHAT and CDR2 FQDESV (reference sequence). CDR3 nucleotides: TGTGCCAGCAGCTCGGACAGCTACGAGCAGTACTTC. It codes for CASSSDSYEQYF.

The CDR3, as DNA: TGTGCCAGCAGTCCCATGAGCTCTGGGGCCAACGTCCTGACTTTC. Translated: CASSPMSSGANVLTF. The chain joins TRBV7-3 to TRBJ2-6; D uncertain. V lost 6 bases, J lost 0 bases, and 9 bases lay in between. CDR3 length: 15 amino acids. Germline V gives CDR1 SGHTA, CDR2 FQGTGA.

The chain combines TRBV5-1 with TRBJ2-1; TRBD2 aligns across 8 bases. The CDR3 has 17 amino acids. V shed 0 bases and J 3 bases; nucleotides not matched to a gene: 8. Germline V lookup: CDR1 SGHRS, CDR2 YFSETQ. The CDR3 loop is CASSLVSVLAGYNEQFF. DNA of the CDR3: TGCGCCAGCAGCTTGGTATCCGTCCTAGCGGGCTACAATGAGCAGTTCTTC. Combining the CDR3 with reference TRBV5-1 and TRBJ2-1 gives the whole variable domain KAGVTQTPRYLIKTRGQQVTLSCSPISGHRSVSWYQQTPGQGLQFLFEYFSETQRNKGNFPGRFSGRQFSNSRSEMNVSTLELGDSALYLCASSLVSVLAGYNEQFFGPGTRLTVL.

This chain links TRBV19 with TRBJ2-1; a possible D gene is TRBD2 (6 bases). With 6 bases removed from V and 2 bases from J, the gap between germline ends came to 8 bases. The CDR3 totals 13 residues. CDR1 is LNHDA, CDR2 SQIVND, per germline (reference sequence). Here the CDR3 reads CASSRLAYNEQFF. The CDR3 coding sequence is TGTGCCAGTAGCCGACTAGCCTACAATGAGCAGTTCTTC.

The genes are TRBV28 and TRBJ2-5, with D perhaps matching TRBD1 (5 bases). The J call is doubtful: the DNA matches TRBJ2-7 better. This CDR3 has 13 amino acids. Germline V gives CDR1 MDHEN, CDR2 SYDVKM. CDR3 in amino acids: CASSFSGSYEQYF. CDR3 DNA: TGTGCCAGCAGTTTTTCAGGGTCCTACGAGCAGTACTTC.

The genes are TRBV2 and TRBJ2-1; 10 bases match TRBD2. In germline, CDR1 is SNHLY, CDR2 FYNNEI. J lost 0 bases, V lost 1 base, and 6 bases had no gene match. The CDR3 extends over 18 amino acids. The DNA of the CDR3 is TGTGCCAGCAGTGAAGAGGTTAGCGGGGGGAGCTCCTACAATGAGCAGTTCTTC. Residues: CASSEEVSGGSSYNEQFF.

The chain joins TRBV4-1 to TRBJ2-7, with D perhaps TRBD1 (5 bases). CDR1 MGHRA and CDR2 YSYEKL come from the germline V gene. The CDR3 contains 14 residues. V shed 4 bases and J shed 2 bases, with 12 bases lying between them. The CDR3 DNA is TGCGCCAGCAGCCTCTATCAGGGTCCCTACGAGCAGTACTTC. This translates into CASSLYQGPYEQYF.

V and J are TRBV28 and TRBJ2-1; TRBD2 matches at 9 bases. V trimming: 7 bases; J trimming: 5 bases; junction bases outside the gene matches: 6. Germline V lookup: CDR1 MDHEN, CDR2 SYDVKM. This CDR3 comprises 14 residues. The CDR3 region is CASKGGGEDNEQFF. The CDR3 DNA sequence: TGTGCCAGCAAGGGCGGGGGGGAGGACAATGAGCAGTTCTTC.

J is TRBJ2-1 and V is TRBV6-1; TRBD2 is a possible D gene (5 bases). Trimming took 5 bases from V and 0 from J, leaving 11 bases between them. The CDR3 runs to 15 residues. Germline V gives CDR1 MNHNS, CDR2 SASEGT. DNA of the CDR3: TGTGCCAGCAGTTCACGGGATAGCTCCTACAATGAGCAGTTCTTC. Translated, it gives CASSSRDSSYNEQFF.

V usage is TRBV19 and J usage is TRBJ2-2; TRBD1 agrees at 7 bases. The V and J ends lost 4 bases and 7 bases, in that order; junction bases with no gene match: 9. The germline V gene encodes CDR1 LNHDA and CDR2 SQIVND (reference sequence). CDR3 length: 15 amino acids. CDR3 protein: CASSRGDRVGGELFF. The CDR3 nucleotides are TGTGCCAGTAGTAGAGGAGACAGGGTTGGCGGGGAGCTGTTTTTT.

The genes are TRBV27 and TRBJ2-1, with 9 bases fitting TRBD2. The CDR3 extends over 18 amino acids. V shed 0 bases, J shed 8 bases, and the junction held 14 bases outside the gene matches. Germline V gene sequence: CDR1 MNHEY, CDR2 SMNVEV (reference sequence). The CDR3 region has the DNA TGTGCCAGCAGTTTATCGGTTTTGGCGGGAGGGCCTTTGGATGAGCAGTTCTTC. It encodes CASSLSVLAGGPLDEQFF.

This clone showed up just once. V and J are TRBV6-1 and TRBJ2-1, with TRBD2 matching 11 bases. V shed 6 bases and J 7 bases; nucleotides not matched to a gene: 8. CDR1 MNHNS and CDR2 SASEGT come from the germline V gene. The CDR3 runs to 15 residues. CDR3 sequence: CASRTSGNGLNEQFF. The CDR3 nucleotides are TGTGCCAGCAGGACTAGCGGGAATGGGTTGAATGAGCAGTTCTTC.

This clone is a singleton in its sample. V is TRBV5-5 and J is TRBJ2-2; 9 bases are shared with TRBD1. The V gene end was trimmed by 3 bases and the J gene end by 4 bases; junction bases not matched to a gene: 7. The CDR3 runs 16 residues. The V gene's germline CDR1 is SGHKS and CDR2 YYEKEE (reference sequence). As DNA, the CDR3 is TGTGCCAGCAGCTCGTGGACAGGGGCTTCCACCGGGGAGCTGTTTTTT. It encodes CASSSWTGASTGELFF.

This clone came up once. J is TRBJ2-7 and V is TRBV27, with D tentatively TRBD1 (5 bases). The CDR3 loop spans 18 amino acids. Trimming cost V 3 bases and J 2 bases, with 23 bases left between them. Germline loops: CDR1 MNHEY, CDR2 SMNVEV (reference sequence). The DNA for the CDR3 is TGTGCCAGCAGTTTGTCCCCTTTGGGGCAAGCTAAACCCTACGAGCAGTACTTC. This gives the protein CASSLSPLGQAKPYEQYF.

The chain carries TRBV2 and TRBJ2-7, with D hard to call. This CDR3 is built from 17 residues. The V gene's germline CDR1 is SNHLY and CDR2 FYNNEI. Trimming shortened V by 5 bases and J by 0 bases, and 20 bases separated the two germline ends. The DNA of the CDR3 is TGTGCCAGCAGTCCAAGCGTCCAAGGCTGGAACTCCTACGAGCAGTACTTC. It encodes CASSPSVQGWNSYEQYF.

DNA of the CDR3: TGTGCCAGCAGTGACTCGGTAGCGGGAGTGAACGAGCAGTTCTTC. Protein product: CASSDSVAGVNEQFF. V is TRBV6-4 and J is TRBJ2-1, with TRBD2 matching over 9 bases. The V and J ends lost 0 bases and 10 bases, in that order; junction bases with no gene match: 7. CDR1 is MRHNA, CDR2 SNTAGT, per germline. The CDR3 has 15 amino acids.

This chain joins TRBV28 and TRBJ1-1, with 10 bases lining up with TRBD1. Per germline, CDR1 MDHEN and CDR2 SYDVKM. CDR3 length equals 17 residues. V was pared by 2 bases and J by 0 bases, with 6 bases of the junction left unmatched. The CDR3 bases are TGTGCCAGCAGTTTAGGGACAGGGGCTTTCATGAACACTGAAGCTTTCTTT. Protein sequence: CASSLGTGAFMNTEAFF.

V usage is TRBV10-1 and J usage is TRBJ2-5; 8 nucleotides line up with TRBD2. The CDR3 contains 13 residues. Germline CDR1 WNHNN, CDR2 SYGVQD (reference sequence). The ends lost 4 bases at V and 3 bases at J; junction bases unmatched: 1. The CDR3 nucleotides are TGCGCCAGCAGTGGAGCGGGAGAAGAGACCCAGTACTTC. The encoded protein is CASSGAGEETQYF.

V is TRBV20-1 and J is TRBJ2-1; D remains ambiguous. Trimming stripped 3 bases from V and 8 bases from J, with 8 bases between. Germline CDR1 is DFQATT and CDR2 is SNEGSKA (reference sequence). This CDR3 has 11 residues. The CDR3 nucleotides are TGCAGTGCTAGTCTGGGCGATGAGCAGTTCTTC. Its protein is CSASLGDEQFF.

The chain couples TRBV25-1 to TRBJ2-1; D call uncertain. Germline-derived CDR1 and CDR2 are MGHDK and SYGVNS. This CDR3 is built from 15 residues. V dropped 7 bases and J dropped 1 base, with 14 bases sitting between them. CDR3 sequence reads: CASTRSGLSYNEQFF. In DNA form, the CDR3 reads TGTGCCAGCACCCGGTCAGGATTATCCTACAATGAGCAGTTCTTC.

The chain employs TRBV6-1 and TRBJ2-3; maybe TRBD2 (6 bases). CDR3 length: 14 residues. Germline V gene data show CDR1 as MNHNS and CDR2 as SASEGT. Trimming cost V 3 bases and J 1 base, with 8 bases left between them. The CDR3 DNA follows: TGTGCCAGCAGTGAGGCTAGCGGCACAGATACGCAGTATTTT. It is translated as CASSEASGTDTQYF.